The 18 T cell receptor beta chains reported below all come from one sample, sequenced in a study of cytomegalovirus exposure and HLA in healthy donors. Primers included in the PCR were 60 Vbeta and 13 Jbeta primers. The table came from immunoSEQ multiplex PCR; TCRdb's copy has only in-frame clones and leaves some out. The table records 100,000 to 150,000 clones, 70% to 90% of them present only once. Sequences were obtained from PBMCs. These receptors originate from a boy aged 10-17 years in good health and CMV-seronegative.

The chain couples TRBV5-1 to TRBJ2-1; maybe TRBD2 (6 bases). Per the germline V gene, CDR1 is SGHRS and CDR2 is YFSETQ. Trimming took off 7 bases at V and 0 bases at J, with 17 bases between the two ends. The CDR3 is made up of 16 amino acids. This CDR3 is CASGGLERVSYNEQFF. Written as DNA, the CDR3 is TGCGCCAGCGGGGGTTTGGAGCGGGTCTCCTACAATGAGCAGTTCTTC.

This clone was counted once. The chain uses TRBV5-1 and TRBJ2-3; 7 bases are shared with TRBD1. Germline CDR1 SGHRS, CDR2 YFSETQ. After removal of 3 bases from V and 0 bases from J, the junction contained 4 bases not matched to a gene. The CDR3 runs to 15 residues. CDR3 sequence (DNA): TGCGCCAGCAGCTCTGACAGGGCGAGCACAGATACGCAGTATTTT. Protein: CASSSDRASTDTQYF.

This clone was counted a few times. V gene TRBV19 combines with J gene TRBJ1-1; D ambiguous. V lost 3 bases, J lost 3 bases, and 8 bases lay in between. CDR3 length equals 13 residues. The V gene's germline CDR1 is LNHDA and CDR2 SQIVND (reference sequence). DNA of the CDR3: TGTGCCAGTAGTATGCTGAGGGACACTGAAGCTTTCTTT. Translation gives CASSMLRDTEAFF.

This rearrangement joins TRBV9 to TRBJ2-1; D remains unclear. There are 16 residues in the CDR3. V lost 0 bases, J lost 0 bases, and 10 bases lay in between. CDR1 is SGDLS and CDR2 is YYNGEE in the germline V gene. The DNA of the CDR3 is TGTGCCAGCAGCGTAGTAGTTGCCCCCTCCTACAATGAGCAGTTCTTC. Its protein product is CASSVVVAPSYNEQFF.

The chain combines TRBV9 with TRBJ2-5; 7 bases line up with TRBD1. Looked up from germline, CDR1 is SGDLS and CDR2 is YYNGEE. J lost 6 bases, V lost 3 bases, and 11 bases had no gene match. This CDR3 is built from 15 residues. The CDR3 here is CASSGKPDRLKTQYF. As DNA, the CDR3 is TGTGCCAGCAGCGGGAAGCCGGACAGGTTAAAGACCCAGTACTTC.

This clone was observed a handful of times. The chain joins TRBV6-1 to TRBJ2-3, with TRBD2 matching over 10 bases. The CDR3 spans 15 residues. CDR1 is MNHNS, CDR2 SASEGT, per germline. The J segment lost 4 bases and the V segment lost 2 bases, leaving 3 bases of the junction unmatched. DNA of the CDR3: TGTGCCAGCAGTGAATCGAGCGGGGGGGCAGATACGCAGTATTTT. Translated: CASSESSGGADTQYF.

This CDR3 reads CASSLGLVAGSTDTQYF. The CDR3 DNA reads as TGCGCCAGCAGCTTGGGCCTTGTGGCGGGTAGCACAGATACGCAGTATTTT. V and J are TRBV5-1 and TRBJ2-3; TRBD2 is a possible D gene (5 bases). Trimming removed 0 bases from V and 0 bases from J, with 14 bases in between. Germline V gene sequence: CDR1 SGHRS, CDR2 YFSETQ. This CDR3 spans 17 amino acids.

The chain employs TRBV7-2 and TRBJ2-7; 9 bases are a match to TRBD2. The CDR3 spans 15 residues. Germline assignment: CDR1 SGHTA and CDR2 FQGNSA. The V gene end was trimmed by 4 bases and the J gene end by 2 bases; junction bases not matched to a gene: 6. The chain's CDR3 is CASSYTGTSTYEQYF. The CDR3 coding sequence is TGTGCCAGCAGCTATACCGGGACTAGCACCTACGAGCAGTACTTC.

The CDR3 reads CASSGTGSGNTEAFF. The CDR3 DNA reads as TGTGCCAGCTCGGGGACAGGGAGTGGAAACACTGAAGCTTTCTTT. The chain is built from TRBV18 and TRBJ1-1; 9 bases map to TRBD1. V was pared by 6 bases and J by 2 bases, with 7 bases of the junction left unmatched. The CDR3 contains 15 residues. Germline values: CDR1 KGHSH, CDR2 LQKENI.

V usage is TRBV5-5 and J usage is TRBJ1-5; no clear D. Germline V gives CDR1 SGHKS, CDR2 YYEKEE (reference sequence). The CDR3 runs 13 residues. V lost 4 bases and J lost 3, with 8 bases in between. In DNA, the CDR3 is TGTGCCAGCAGCCGCGTCTCCAATCAGCCCCAGCATTTT. This translates into CASSRVSNQPQHF.

V is TRBV2 and J is TRBJ1-4; D call uncertain. CDR1 is SNHLY, CDR2 FYNNEI, per germline. This CDR3 has 13 amino acids. Trimming pared 4 bases from V and 1 base from J, leaving 4 bases between. The CDR3 sequence is CASSVQTNEKLFF. The CDR3 bases are TGTGCCAGCAGTGTACAAACTAATGAAAAACTGTTTTTT.

The V and J genes are TRBV5-6 and TRBJ2-5, with a possible D match to TRBD2 (6 bases). V lost 2 bases and J lost 3, with 14 bases in between. The CDR3 sequence is 15 residues long. Germline CDR1 and CDR2: SGHDT and YYEEEE. CDR3 protein: CASSFGRDLKETQYF. DNA of the CDR3: TGTGCCAGCAGCTTCGGCAGGGACTTAAAAGAGACCCAGTACTTC.

The genes are TRBV7-2 and TRBJ2-7; TRBD2 might be the D (5 bases). Germline values: CDR1 SGHTA, CDR2 FQGNSA. Between the trimmed V and J ends, which lost 3 bases and 7 bases, there was a span of 16 bases. The CDR3 extends over 14 amino acids. The CDR3 is CASSFTRAPGEQYF. The CDR3 nucleotides are TGTGCCAGCAGCTTTACGAGGGCCCCTGGGGAGCAGTACTTC.

The chain couples TRBV5-1 to TRBJ2-7, with TRBD2 matching 11 bases. In germline, CDR1 is SGHRS, CDR2 YFSETQ. This CDR3 has 13 amino acids. V shed 9 bases and J 3 bases; nucleotides not matched to a gene: 5. The CDR3 loop reads CATSTSGDYEQYF. CDR3 DNA sequence: TGCGCCACCTCGACTAGCGGGGACTACGAGCAGTACTTC.

V usage is TRBV5-4 and J usage is TRBJ2-7, with D maybe TRBD1 (5 bases). There are 14 residues in the CDR3. Trimming shortened V by 1 base and J by 9 bases, and 17 bases separated the two germline ends. Germline V CDR1 and CDR2: SGHNT, YYREEE (reference sequence). The CDR3 DNA sequence: TGTGCCAGCAGCTTGAGACAGTCGGCGGTTGGGCAGTACTTC. This gives the protein CASSLRQSAVGQYF.

This clone was recorded a few times. The chain couples TRBV7-3 to TRBJ1-1; 9 bases fit TRBD1. The CDR3 is made up of 14 amino acids. Trimming at V came to 4 bases and at J to 5 bases, leaving 5 bases not matched to a gene. The V gene's germline CDR1 is SGHTA and CDR2 FQGTGA. CDR3 sequence reads: CASSSTGGKTEAFF. DNA of the CDR3: TGTGCCAGCAGCTCGACAGGGGGAAAGACTGAAGCTTTCTTT.

This clone was recorded a few times. The rearrangement joins TRBV18 to TRBJ2-7; the D gene is possibly TRBD1 (6 bases). The CDR3 runs to 16 residues. The germline CDR1 and CDR2 sequences are KGHSH and LQKENI. Trimming stripped 3 bases from V and 2 bases from J, with 17 bases between. The CDR3 nucleotides read TGTGCCAGCTCACCGGATGAAACAGGGAGACCCTACGAGCAGTACTTC. Its translation is CASSPDETGRPYEQYF.

In this sample, this clone turned up once. The V call is TRBV25-1, the J call TRBJ2-7; 10 nucleotides align to TRBD1. The V segment lost 8 bases and the J segment 4 bases; nucleotides outside the gene matches: 5. This CDR3 has 13 residues. Germline values: CDR1 MGHDK, CDR2 SYGVNS. In DNA, the CDR3 is TGTGCCAGCCGACAGGGGGCGCGGTACGAGCAGTACTTC. This encodes CASRQGARYEQYF.